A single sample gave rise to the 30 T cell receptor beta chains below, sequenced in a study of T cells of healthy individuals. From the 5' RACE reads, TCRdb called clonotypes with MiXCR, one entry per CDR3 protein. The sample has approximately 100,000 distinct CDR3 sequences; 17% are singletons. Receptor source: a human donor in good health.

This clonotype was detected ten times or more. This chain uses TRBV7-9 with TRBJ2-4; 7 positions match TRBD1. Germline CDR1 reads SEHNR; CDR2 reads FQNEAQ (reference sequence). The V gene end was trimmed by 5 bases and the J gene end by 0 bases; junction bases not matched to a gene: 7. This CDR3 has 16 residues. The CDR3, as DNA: TGTGCCAGCAGCGTTAAGGGGGCGTTAGCCAAAAACATTCAGTACTTC. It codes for CASSVKGALAKNIQYF. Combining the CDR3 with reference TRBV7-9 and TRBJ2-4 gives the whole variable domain DTGVSQNPRHKITKRGQNVTFRCDPISEHNRLYWYRQTLGQGPEFLTYFQNEAQLEKSRLLSDRFSAERPKGSFSTLEIQRTEQGDSAMYLCASSVKGALAKNIQYFGAGTRLSVL.

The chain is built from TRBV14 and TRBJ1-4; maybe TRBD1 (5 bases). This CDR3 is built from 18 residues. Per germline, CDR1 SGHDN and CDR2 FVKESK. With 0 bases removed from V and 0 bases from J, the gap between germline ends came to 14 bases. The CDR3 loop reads CASSQEGPTSATNEKLFF. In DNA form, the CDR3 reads TGTGCCAGCAGCCAAGAGGGACCGACGAGTGCAACTAATGAAAAACTGTTTTTT.

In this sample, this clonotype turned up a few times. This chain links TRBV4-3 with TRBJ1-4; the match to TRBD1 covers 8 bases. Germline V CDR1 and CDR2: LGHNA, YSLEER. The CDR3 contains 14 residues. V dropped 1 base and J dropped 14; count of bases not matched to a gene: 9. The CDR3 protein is CASSQGLGGQALFF. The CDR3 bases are TGCGCCAGCAGCCAAGGGTTGGGGGGACAGGCCCTGTTTTTT.

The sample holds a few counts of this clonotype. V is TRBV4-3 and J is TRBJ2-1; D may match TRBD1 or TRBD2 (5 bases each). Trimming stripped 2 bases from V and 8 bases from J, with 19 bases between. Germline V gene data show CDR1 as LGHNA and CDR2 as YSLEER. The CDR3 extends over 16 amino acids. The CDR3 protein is CASSQSLGEASHEQFF. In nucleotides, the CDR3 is TGCGCCAGCAGCCAATCTTTGGGGGAAGCCTCCCATGAGCAGTTCTTC.

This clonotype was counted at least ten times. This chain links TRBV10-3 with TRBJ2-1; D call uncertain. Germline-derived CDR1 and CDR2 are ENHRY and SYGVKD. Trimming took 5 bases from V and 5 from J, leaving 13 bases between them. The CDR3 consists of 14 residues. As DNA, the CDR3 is TGTGCCATCAGTTCGGTTCAGACGGACAATGAGCAGTTCTTC. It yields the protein CAISSVQTDNEQFF.

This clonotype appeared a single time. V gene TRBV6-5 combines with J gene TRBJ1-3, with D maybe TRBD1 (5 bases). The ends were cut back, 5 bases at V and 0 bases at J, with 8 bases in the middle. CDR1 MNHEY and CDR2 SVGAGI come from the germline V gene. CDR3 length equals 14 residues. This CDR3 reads CASSITGSGNTIYF. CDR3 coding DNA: TGTGCCAGCAGTATAACAGGCTCTGGAAACACCATATATTTT.

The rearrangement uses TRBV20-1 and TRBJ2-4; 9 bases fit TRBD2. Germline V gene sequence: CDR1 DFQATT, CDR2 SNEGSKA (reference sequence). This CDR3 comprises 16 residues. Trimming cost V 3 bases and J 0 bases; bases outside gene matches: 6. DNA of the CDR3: TGCAGTGCTAGCCGACTAGCGGCGAGAGCCAAAAACATTCAGTACTTC. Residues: CSASRLAARAKNIQYF.

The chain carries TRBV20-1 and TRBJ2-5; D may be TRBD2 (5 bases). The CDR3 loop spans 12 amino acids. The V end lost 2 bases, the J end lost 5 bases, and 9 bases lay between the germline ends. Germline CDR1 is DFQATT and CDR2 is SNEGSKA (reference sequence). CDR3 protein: CSARKGVETQYF. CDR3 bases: TGCAGTGCTAGAAAGGGAGTGGAGACCCAGTACTTC.

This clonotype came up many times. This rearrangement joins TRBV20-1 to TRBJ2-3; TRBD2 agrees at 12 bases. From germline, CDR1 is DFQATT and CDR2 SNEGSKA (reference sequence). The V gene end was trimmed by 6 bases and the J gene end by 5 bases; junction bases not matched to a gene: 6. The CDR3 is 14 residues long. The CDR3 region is CSALTSGSLDTQYF. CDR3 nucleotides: TGCAGTGCCCTGACTAGCGGGAGTTTAGATACGCAGTATTTT.

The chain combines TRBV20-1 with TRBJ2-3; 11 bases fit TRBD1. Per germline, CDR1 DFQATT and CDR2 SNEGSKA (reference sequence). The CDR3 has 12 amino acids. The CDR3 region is CNAGTGGDTQYF. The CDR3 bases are TGCAACGCCGGGACAGGGGGAGATACGCAGTATTTT.

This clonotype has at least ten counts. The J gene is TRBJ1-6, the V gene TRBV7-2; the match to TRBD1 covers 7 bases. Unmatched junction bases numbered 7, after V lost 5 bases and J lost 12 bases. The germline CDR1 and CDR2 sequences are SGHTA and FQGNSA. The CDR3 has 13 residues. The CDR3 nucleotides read TGTGCCAGCAGCGAAGACAGGGTTGGACCCCTCCACTTT. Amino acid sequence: CASSEDRVGPLHF.

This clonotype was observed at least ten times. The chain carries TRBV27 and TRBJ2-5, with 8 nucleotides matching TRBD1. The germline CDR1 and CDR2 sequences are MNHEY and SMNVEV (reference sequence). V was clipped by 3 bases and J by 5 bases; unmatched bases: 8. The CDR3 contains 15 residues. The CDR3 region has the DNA TGTGCCAGCAGTTTGGGCAGGGGGCTACGCGAGACCCAGTACTTC. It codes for CASSLGRGLRETQYF.

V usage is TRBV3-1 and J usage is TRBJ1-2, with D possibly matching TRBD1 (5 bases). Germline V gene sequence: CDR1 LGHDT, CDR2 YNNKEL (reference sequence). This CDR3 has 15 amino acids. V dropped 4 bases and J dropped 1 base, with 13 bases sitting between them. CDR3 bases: TGTGCCAGCAGCCCGTGGGGCGAGAGTAACTATGGCTACACCTTC. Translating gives CASSPWGESNYGYTF. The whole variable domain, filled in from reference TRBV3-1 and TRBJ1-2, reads DTAVSQTPKYLVTQMGNDKSIKCEQNLGHDTMYWYKQDSKKFLKIMFSYNNKELIINETVPNRFSPKSPDKAHLNLHINSLELGDSAVYFCASSPWGESNYGYTFGSGTRLTVV.

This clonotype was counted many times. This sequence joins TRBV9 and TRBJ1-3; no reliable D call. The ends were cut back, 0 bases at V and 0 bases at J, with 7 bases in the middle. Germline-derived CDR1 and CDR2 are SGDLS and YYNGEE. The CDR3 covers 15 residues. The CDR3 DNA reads TGTGCCAGCAGCGTAGACCCAGACTCTGGAAACACCATATATTTT. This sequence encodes CASSVDPDSGNTIYF.

The DNA of the CDR3 is TGTGCCAGCAGCCATATGAGCGGGAGGTCTTTCTACAATGAGCAGTTCTTC. Translating gives CASSHMSGRSFYNEQFF. The V and J genes are TRBV7-9 and TRBJ2-1; TRBD2 agrees at 9 bases. V lost 5 bases, J lost 3 bases, and 11 bases stayed unmatched. The germline gives CDR1 SEHNR, CDR2 FQNEAQ (reference sequence). The CDR3 length is 17 residues.

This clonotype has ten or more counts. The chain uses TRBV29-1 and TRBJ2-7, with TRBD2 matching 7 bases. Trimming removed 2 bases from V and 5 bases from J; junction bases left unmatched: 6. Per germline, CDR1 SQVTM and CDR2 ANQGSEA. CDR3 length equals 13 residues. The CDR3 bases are TGCAGCGTTGAACTGGGGAGGGGCGACGAGCAGTACTTC. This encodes CSVELGRGDEQYF.

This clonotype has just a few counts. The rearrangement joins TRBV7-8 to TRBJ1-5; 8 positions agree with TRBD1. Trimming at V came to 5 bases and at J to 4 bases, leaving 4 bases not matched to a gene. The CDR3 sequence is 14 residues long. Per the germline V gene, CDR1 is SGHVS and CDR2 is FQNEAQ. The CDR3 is CASSLDRENQPQHF. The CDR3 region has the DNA TGTGCCAGCAGCCTGGACAGGGAGAATCAGCCCCAGCATTTT.

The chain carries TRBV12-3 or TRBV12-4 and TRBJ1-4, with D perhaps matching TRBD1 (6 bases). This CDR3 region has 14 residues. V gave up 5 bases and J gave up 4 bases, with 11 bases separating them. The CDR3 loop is CASSRQAFNEKLFF. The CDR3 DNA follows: TGTGCCAGCAGTCGACAGGCCTTTAATGAAAAACTGTTTTTT.

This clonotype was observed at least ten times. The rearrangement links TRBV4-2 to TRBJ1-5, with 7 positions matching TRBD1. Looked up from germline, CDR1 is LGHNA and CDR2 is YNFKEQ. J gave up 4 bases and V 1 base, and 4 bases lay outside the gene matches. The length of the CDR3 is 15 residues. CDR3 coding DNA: TGTGCCAGCAGCCAAGGAGGGGGCGCGAATCAGCCCCAGCATTTT. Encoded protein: CASSQGGGANQPQHF.

The CDR3 spells CASSFVPGGVVAGYTF. The CDR3 DNA follows: TGTGCCAGCAGTTTCGTACCAGGGGGAGTGGTAGCTGGCTACACCTTC. The rearrangement joins TRBV7-2 to TRBJ1-2, with 7 positions matching TRBD1. Trimming took 6 bases from V and 7 from J; bases not matched to a gene: 17. Germline CDR1 is SGHTA and CDR2 is FQGNSA. The CDR3 is made up of 16 amino acids.

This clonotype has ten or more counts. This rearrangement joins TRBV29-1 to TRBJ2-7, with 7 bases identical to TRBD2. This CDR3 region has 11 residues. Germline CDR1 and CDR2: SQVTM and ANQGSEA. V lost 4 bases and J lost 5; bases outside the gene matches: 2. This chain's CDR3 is CSVARGDEQYF. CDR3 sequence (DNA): TGCAGCGTTGCTCGGGGGGACGAGCAGTACTTC.

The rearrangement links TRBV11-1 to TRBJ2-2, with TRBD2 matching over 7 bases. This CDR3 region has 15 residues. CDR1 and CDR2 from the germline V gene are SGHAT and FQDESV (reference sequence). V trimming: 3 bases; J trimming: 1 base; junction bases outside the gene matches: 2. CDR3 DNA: TGTGCCAGCAGCTTCTTAGCGGGGAACACCGGGGAGCTGTTTTTT. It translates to CASSFLAGNTGELFF.

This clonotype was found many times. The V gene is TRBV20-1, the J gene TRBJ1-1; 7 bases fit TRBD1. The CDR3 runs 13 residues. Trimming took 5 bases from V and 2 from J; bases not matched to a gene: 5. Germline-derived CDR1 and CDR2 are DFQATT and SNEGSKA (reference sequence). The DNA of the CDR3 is TGCAGTGCTGAAGGACAGGATAACACTGAAGCTTTCTTT. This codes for CSAEGQDNTEAFF.

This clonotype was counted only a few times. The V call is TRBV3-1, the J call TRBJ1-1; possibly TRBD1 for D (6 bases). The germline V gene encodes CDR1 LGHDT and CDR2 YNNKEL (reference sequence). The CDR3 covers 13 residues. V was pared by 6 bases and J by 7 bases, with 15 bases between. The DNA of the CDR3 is TGTGCCAGCAGATTCAGGGGTATTGGTGAAGCTTTCTTT. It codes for CASRFRGIGEAFF. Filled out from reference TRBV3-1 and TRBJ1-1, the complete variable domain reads DTAVSQTPKYLVTQMGNDKSIKCEQNLGHDTMYWYKQDSKKFLKIMFSYNNKELIINETVPNRFSPKSPDKAHLNLHINSLELGDSAVYFCASRFRGIGEAFFGQGTRLTVV.

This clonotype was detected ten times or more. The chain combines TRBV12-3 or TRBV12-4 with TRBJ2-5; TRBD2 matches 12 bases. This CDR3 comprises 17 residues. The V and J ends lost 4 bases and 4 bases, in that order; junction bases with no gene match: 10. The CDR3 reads CASSSPLAGGQGETQYF. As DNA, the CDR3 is TGTGCCAGCAGTTCCCCACTAGCGGGAGGTCAGGGAGAGACCCAGTACTTC.

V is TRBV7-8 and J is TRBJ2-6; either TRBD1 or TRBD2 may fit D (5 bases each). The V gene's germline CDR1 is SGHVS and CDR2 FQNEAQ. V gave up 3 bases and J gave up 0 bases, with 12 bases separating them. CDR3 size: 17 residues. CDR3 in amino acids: CASSFGTARSGANVLTF. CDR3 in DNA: TGTGCCAGCAGCTTCGGGACGGCCCGCTCTGGGGCCAACGTCCTGACTTTC.

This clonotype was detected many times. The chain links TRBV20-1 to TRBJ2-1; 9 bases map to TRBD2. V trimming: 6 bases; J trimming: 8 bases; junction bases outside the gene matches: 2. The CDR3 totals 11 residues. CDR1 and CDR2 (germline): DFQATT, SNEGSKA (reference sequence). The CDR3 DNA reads TGCAGTGCGGCGGGAGGGTATGAGCAGTTCTTC. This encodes CSAAGGYEQFF.

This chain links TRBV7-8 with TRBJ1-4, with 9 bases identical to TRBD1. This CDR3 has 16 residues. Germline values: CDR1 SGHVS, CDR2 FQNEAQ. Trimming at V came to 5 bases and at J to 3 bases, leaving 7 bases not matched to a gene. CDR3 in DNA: TGTGCCAGCAGCCCCGGAAGGACAGGGGCTAATGAAAAACTGTTTTTT. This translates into CASSPGRTGANEKLFF.

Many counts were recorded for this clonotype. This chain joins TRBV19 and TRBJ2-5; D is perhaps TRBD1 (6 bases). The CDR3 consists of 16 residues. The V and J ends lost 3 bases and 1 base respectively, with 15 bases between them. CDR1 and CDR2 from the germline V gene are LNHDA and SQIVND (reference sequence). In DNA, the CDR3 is TGTGCCAGTAGTATCCAACTAGGGGGATTCCAAGAGACCCAGTACTTC. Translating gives CASSIQLGGFQETQYF. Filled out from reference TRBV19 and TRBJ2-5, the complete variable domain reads DGGITQSPKYLFRKEGQNVTLSCEQNLNHDAMYWYRQDPGQGLRLIYYSQIVNDFQKGDIAEGYSVSREKKESFPLTVTSAQKNPTAFYLCASSIQLGGFQETQYFGPGTRLLVL.

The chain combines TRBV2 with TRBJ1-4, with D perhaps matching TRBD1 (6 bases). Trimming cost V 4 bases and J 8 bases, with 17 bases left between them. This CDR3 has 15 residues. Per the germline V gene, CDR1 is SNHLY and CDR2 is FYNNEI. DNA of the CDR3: TGTGCCAGCAGTGGGACTGCGGGGGCAGGGGAAAAACTGTTTTTT. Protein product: CASSGTAGAGEKLFF.